Following are 20 T cell receptor beta chains from one sample sequenced in a study of T-cell memory formation after mild COVID-19. One entry per CDR3 protein results from TCRdb running MiXCR on the 5' RACE reads. Of a few hundred thousand distinct CDR3 sequences in the sample, around a fifth were seen once. Sequencing was carried out using PBMCs or a T cell subset sorted from them (not recorded which). All receptors derive from a man younger than 30 who had mild COVID-19 (a few samples of this study predate the infection). Cell type and time point are not known.

In this sample, this clonotype turned up a few times. The chain employs TRBV20-1 and TRBJ2-7, with D perhaps TRBD1 (5 bases). Trimming cost V 1 base and J 6 bases, with 16 bases left between them. The CDR3 spans 14 residues. Looked up from germline, CDR1 is DFQATT and CDR2 is SNEGSKA (reference sequence). The CDR3 region is CSARALQGLGEQYF. DNA for the CDR3: TGCAGTGCTAGAGCCCTTCAGGGATTGGGCGAGCAGTACTTC.

The CDR3 DNA sequence: TGTGCCAGCAGCTTGGGTGGGCGGGGGCCGGATACGCAGTATTTT. Translation: CASSLGGRGPDTQYF. The genes are TRBV5-5 and TRBJ2-3, with TRBD2 as a possible D gene (7 bases). This CDR3 region has 15 residues. Trimming removed 0 bases from V and 6 bases from J, with 14 bases in between. Germline V gene sequence: CDR1 SGHKS, CDR2 YYEKEE (reference sequence).

This clonotype was picked up a small number of times. The rearrangement links TRBV20-1 to TRBJ1-6; 8 bases fit TRBD1. The germline V gene has CDR1 DFQATT and CDR2 SNEGSKA (reference sequence). V was pared by 5 bases and J by 7 bases, with 7 bases of the junction left unmatched. The CDR3 contains 14 residues. CDR3 nucleotides: TGCAGTGCTCTCGGACAGGGCCCCAATTCACCCCTCCACTTT. Encoded protein: CSALGQGPNSPLHF.

This clonotype was found a few times. The chain recombines TRBV24-1 with TRBJ2-1; maybe TRBD2 (5 bases). Trimming took 0 bases from V and 7 from J, leaving 12 bases between them. The CDR3 covers 15 residues. The germline V gene has CDR1 KGHDR and CDR2 SFDVKD. The CDR3 nucleotides read TGTGCCACCAGTGATTTGTGGCGGGCTGGGAATGAGCAGTTCTTC. This gives the protein CATSDLWRAGNEQFF.

This chain links TRBV7-6 with TRBJ2-1; D is perhaps TRBD2 (5 bases). The CDR3 has 14 residues. CDR1 and CDR2 from the germline V gene are SGHVS and FNYEAQ. Trimming took off 6 bases at V and 3 bases at J, with 12 bases between the two ends. The CDR3 protein is CASSPPRGYNEQFF. CDR3 in DNA: TGTGCCAGCAGTCCCCCCCGGGGCTACAATGAGCAGTTCTTC.

This clonotype was seen ten or more times. The chain joins TRBV5-1 to TRBJ2-3, with TRBD1 identical over 9 bases. Germline CDR1 reads SGHRS; CDR2 reads YFSETQ. J lost 4 bases, V lost 4 bases, and 10 bases had no gene match. The CDR3 loop spans 16 amino acids. The CDR3 nucleotides read TGCGCCAGCAGCAGGGGACAGGGCGCCAGAGCAGATACGCAGTATTTT. Translating gives CASSRGQGARADTQYF.

At least ten counts were recorded for this clonotype. The CDR3 spells CASSLREYEQYF. The CDR3 DNA sequence: TGTGCCAGCAGCTTACGCGAGTACGAGCAGTACTTC. The V and J genes are TRBV11-2 and TRBJ2-7, with D hard to call. CDR3 length: 12 residues. Germline V gene lookup returns CDR1 SGHAT and CDR2 FQNNGV. V lost 2 bases, J lost 4 bases, and 6 bases lay in between.

This clonotype was picked up a small number of times. The chain joins TRBV20-1 to TRBJ2-3; TRBD1 aligns across 9 bases. Per germline, CDR1 DFQATT and CDR2 SNEGSKA (reference sequence). This CDR3 has 16 amino acids. After removal of 0 bases from V and 4 bases from J, the junction contained 8 bases not matched to a gene. The CDR3 nucleotides read TGCAGTGCTAGAGATTTAGAAGGACAGGGGCCAGATACGCAGTATTTT. Amino acid sequence: CSARDLEGQGPDTQYF.

This clonotype has just a few counts. The chain links TRBV5-1 to TRBJ2-3; tentatively, D is TRBD2 (5 bases). The CDR3 length is 17 residues. Germline V gene sequence: CDR1 SGHRS, CDR2 YFSETQ. Trimming removed 0 bases at V and 0 bases at J, with 14 bases between. The CDR3 DNA reads as TGCGCCAGCAGCTTGGTTATGGCCCGGAGGAGCACAGATACGCAGTATTTT. This sequence encodes CASSLVMARRSTDTQYF.

In its sample, this clonotype was seen many times. This chain links TRBV4-3 with TRBJ2-4; TRBD1 agrees at 8 bases. The J segment lost 6 bases and the V segment lost 3 bases, leaving 4 bases of the junction unmatched. Germline CDR1 is LGHNA and CDR2 is YSLEER. The CDR3 spans 14 residues. The CDR3 spells CASSQDGQGNIQYF. CDR3 in DNA: TGCGCCAGCAGCCAGGACGGACAGGGAAACATTCAGTACTTC.

The chain links TRBV5-1 to TRBJ2-5; D is uncertain. This CDR3 has 16 residues. The germline CDR1 and CDR2 sequences are SGHRS and YFSETQ. With 3 bases removed from V and 3 bases from J, the gap between germline ends came to 18 bases. CDR3 sequence (DNA): TGCGCCAGCAGCTCCCTACTACGGCCTGGGGAAGAGACCCAGTACTTC. Protein product: CASSSLLRPGEETQYF.

This rearrangement joins TRBV7-2 to TRBJ1-2; 9 bases line up with TRBD1. The CDR3 sequence is 17 residues long. V was clipped by 5 bases and J by 1 base; unmatched bases: 11. Germline values: CDR1 SGHTA, CDR2 FQGNSA. CDR3 nucleotides: TGTGCCAGCAGCAATACCGGGACAGGGAACCTTAACTATGGCTACACCTTC. Residues: CASSNTGTGNLNYGYTF.

This rearrangement joins TRBV9 to TRBJ1-5; D gene unclear. Trimming took off 0 bases at V and 3 bases at J, with 7 bases between the two ends. The CDR3 covers 14 residues. In germline, CDR1 is SGDLS, CDR2 YYNGEE. CDR3 region: CASSVEGDNQPQHF. The CDR3 DNA sequence: TGTGCCAGCAGCGTAGAAGGAGACAATCAGCCCCAGCATTTT.

This clonotype has a count of ten or more. This sequence joins TRBV7-8 and TRBJ2-1; D unresolved. The ends were cut back, 1 base at V and 0 bases at J, with 13 bases in the middle. This CDR3 region has 17 residues. Germline assignment: CDR1 SGHVS and CDR2 FQNEAQ. CDR3 nucleotides: TGTGCCAGCAGCTTAGGGACGGTCCCAGGCTCCTACAATGAGCAGTTCTTC. Residues: CASSLGTVPGSYNEQFF.

This chain joins TRBV4-3 and TRBJ2-2; tentative D call: TRBD2 (5 bases). Germline values: CDR1 LGHNA, CDR2 YSLEER. CDR3 length equals 16 residues. The V and J ends lost 3 bases and 2 bases respectively, with 13 bases between them. CDR3 amino acids: CASSHPVRANTGELFF. Here the CDR3 DNA reads TGCGCCAGCAGCCACCCCGTGAGGGCTAACACCGGGGAGCTGTTTTTT.

The V and J genes are TRBV9 and TRBJ1-3; TRBD1 agrees at 8 bases. Trimming removed 4 bases from V and 11 bases from J; junction bases left unmatched: 17. From germline, CDR1 is SGDLS and CDR2 YYNGEE. The CDR3 totals 16 residues. The CDR3 DNA sequence: TGTGCCAGCAGCACCGGACAGGGCATATCCCCGTTGCCCATATATTTT. It translates to CASSTGQGISPLPIYF.

Note on this clonotype: The missing conserved phenylalanine or tryptophan at the end of this CDR3 makes a read error likely. It is unclear where the CDR3 begins or ends on the DNA, so no DNA is shown, and the CDR3 is as TCRdb lists it. The chain's CDR3 is CASRSAGSPSCDDD. The gene calls are TRBV10-1 and TRBJ2-7; TRBD1, the D gene given by the table, was not confirmed from the DNA. The CDR3 is 14 amino acids long, termini counted. CDR1 and CDR2 (germline): WNHNN, SYGVQD (reference sequence).

This clonotype was seen at least ten times. The chain uses TRBV4-2 and TRBJ1-6; D is undetermined. The CDR3 runs to 14 residues. Trimming removed 0 bases from V and 7 bases from J, with 7 bases in between. Per germline, CDR1 LGHNA and CDR2 YNFKEQ. CDR3 region: CASSQDGENSPLHF. CDR3 DNA sequence: TGTGCCAGCAGCCAAGACGGGGAAAATTCACCCCTCCACTTT.

The table lists this clonotype with a few counts. The chain employs TRBV20-1 and TRBJ2-3; D remains ambiguous. V lost 7 bases and J lost 6, with 14 bases in between. The CDR3 covers 12 residues. Germline values: CDR1 DFQATT, CDR2 SNEGSKA (reference sequence). The CDR3 loop is CSVVRAADTQYF. CDR3 DNA sequence: TGCAGTGTGGTCCGGGCAGCTGATACGCAGTATTTT.

CDR3 coding DNA: TGCGCCAGCAGCCAGACGACTAGCGGGGTCCAAGAGACCCAGTACTTC. Translation gives CASSQTTSGVQETQYF. The chain couples TRBV4-3 to TRBJ2-5; 11 bases align to TRBD2. Germline values: CDR1 LGHNA, CDR2 YSLEER. The CDR3 has 16 residues. With 3 bases clipped from V and 1 base from J, the junction kept 4 bases outside the gene matches.